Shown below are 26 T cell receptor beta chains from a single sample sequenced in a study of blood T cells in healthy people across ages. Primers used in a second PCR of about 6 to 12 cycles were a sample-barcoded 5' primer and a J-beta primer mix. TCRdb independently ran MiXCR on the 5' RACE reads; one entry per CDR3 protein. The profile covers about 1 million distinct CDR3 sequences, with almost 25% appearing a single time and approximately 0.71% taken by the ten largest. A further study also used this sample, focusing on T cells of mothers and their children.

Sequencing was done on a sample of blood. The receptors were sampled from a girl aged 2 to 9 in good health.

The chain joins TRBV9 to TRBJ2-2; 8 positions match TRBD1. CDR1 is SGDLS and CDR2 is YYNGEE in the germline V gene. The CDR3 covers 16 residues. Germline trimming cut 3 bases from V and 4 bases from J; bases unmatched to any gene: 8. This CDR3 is CASSAGSGGITGELFF. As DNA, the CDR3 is TGTGCCAGCAGCGCCGGCTCAGGGGGCATCACCGGGGAGCTGTTTTTT.

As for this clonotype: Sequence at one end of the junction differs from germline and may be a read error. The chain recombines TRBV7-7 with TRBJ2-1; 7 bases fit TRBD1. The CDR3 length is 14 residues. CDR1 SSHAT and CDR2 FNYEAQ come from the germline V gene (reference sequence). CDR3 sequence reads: CASSLHTGANEQFF. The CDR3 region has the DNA TGTGCTAGCAGCTTACATACAGGGGCTAATGAGCAGTTCTTC.

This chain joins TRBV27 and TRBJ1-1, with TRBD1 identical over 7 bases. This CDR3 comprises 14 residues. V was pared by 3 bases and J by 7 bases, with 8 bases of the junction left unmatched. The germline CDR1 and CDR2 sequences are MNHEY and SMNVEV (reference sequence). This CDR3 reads CASSFLDRKSEAFF. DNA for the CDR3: TGTGCCAGCAGTTTCCTGGACAGGAAGAGTGAAGCTTTCTTT.

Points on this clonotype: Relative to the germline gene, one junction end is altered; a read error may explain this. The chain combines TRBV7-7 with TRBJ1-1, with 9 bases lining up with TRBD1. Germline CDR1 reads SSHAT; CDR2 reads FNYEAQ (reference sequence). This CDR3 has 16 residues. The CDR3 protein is CASSPLSGTGLTEAFF. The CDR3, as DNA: TGTGCTAGCAGCCCACTATCCGGGACAGGGCTCACTGAAGCTTTCTTT.

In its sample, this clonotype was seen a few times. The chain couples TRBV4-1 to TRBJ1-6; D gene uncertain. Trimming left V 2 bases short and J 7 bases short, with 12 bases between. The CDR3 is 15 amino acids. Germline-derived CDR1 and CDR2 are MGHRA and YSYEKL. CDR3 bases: TGCGCCAGCAGCCAACGAGAGGCGGGGAATTCACCCCTCCACTTT. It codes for CASSQREAGNSPLHF.

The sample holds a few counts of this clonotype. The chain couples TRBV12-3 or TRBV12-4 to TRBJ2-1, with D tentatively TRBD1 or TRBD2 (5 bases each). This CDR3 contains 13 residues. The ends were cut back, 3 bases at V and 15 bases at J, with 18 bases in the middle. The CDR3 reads CASSFVRERRRFF. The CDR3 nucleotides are TGTGCCAGCAGTTTTGTCAGGGAACGGAGGCGGTTCTTC.

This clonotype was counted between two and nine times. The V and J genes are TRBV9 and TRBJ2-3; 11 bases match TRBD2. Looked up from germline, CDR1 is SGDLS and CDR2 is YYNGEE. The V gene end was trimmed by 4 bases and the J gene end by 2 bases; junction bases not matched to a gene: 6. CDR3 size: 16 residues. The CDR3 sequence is CASSPGLAGLTDTQYF. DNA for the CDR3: TGTGCCAGCAGCCCCGGACTAGCGGGCCTCACAGATACGCAGTATTTT. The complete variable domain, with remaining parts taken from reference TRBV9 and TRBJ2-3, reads DSGVTQTPKHLITATGQRVTLRCSPRSGDLSVYWYQQSLDQGLQFLIQYYNGEERAKGNILERFSAQQFPDLHSELNLSSLELGDSALYFCASSPGLAGLTDTQYFGPGTRLTVL.

The CDR3 region is CASMDRSNYGYTF. The CDR3 coding sequence is TGTGCCAGCATGGACAGGTCTAACTATGGCTACACCTTC. This chain connects TRBV5-6 to TRBJ1-2, with 7 bases aligning to TRBD1. CDR1 is SGHDT and CDR2 is YYEEEE in the germline V gene. With 6 bases clipped from V and 0 bases from J, the junction kept 2 bases outside the gene matches. This CDR3 has 13 residues.

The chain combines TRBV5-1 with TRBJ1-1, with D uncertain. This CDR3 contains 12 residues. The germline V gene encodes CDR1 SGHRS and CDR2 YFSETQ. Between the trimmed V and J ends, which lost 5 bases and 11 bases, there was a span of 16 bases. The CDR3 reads CASSSDGFKAFF. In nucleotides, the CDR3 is TGCGCCAGCAGTTCGGACGGTTTCAAGGCTTTCTTT.

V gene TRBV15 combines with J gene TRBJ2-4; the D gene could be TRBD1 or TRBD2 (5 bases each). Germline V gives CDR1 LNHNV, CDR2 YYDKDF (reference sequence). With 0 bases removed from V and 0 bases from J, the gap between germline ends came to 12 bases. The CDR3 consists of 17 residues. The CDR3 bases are TGTGCCACCAGCAGAGAAGGGGACGGGATAGCCAAAAACATTCAGTACTTC. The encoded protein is CATSREGDGIAKNIQYF.

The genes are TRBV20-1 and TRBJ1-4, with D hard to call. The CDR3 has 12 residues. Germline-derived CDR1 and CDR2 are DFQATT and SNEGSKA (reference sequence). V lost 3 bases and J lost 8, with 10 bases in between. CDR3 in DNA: TGCAGTGCTAGCGAAACGGGCGAAAAACTGTTTTTT. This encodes CSASETGEKLFF.

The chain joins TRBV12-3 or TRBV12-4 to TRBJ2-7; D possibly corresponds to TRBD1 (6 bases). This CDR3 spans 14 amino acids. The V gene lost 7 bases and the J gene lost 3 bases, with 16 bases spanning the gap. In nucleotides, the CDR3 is TGTGCCAGCAAACCCGAGGGGGAGATCTACGAGCAGTACTTC. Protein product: CASKPEGEIYEQYF.

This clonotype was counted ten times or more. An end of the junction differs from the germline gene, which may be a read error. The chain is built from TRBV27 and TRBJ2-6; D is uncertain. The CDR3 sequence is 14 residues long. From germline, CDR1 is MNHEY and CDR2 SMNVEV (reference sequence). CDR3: CASSLLAGANVLTF. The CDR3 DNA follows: TGCGCCAGCAGCTTGTTGGCTGGGGCCAACGTCCTGACTTTC.

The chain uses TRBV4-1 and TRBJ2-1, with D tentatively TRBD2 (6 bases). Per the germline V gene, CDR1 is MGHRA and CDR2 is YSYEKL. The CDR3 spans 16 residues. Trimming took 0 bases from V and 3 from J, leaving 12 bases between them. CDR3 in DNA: TGCGCCAGCAGCCAAGAACAGGCGGGGTACTACAATGAGCAGTTCTTC. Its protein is CASSQEQAGYYNEQFF.

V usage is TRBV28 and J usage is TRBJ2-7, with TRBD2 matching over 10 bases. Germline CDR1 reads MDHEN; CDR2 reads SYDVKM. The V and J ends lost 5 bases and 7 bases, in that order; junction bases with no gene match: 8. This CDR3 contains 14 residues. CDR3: CASSKASGSEEQYF. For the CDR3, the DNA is TGTGCCAGCAGTAAGGCTAGCGGGAGTGAAGAGCAGTACTTC.

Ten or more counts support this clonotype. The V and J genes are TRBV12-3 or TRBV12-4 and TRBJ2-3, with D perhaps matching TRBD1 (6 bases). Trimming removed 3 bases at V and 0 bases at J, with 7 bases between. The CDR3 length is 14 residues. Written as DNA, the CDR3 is TGTGCCAGCAGTTTGGGGGCTAGCACAGATACGCAGTATTTT. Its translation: CASSLGASTDTQYF.

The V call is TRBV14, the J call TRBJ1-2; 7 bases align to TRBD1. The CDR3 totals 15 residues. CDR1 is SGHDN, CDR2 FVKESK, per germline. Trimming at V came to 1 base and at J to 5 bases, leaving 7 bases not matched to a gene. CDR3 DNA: TGTGCCAGCAGCCAAGTTGACAGGGTGCCATATGGCTACACCTTC. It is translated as CASSQVDRVPYGYTF.

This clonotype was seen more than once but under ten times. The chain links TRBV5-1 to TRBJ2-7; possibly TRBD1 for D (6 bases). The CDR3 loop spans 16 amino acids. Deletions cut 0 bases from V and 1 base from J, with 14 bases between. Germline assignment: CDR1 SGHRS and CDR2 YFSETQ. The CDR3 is CASSLADRTSSYEQYF. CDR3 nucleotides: TGCGCCAGCAGCTTGGCCGACAGGACCTCTTCCTACGAGCAGTACTTC.

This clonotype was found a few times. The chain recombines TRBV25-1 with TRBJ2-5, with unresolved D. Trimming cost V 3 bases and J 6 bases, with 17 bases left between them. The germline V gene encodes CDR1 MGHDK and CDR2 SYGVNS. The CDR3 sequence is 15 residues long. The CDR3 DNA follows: TGTGCCAGCAGTGACGGGCAGGCAACTGTTAAGACCCAGTACTTC. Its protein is CASSDGQATVKTQYF.

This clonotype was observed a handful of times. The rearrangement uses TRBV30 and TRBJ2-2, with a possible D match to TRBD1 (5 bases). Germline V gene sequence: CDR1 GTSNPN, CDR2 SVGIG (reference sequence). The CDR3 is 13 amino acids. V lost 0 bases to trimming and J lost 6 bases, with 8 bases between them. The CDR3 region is CAWSVSRAGELFF. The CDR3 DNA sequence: TGTGCCTGGAGTGTCTCCAGGGCCGGGGAGCTGTTTTTT.

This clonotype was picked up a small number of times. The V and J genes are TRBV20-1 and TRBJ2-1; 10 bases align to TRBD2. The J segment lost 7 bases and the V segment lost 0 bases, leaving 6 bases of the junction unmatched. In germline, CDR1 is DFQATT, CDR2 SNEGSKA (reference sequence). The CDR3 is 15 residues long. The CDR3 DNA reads TGCAGTGCTAGAGATCGTCCGGGACTAGCGAATGAGCAGTTCTTC. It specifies CSARDRPGLANEQFF.

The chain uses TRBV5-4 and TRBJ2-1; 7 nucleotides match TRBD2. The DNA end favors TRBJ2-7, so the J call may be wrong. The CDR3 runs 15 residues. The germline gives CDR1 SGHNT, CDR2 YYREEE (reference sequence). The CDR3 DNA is TGTGCCAGCAGCTTGGGGAACGGGGGGTCCTACGAGCAGTACTTC. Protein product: CASSLGNGGSYEQYF.

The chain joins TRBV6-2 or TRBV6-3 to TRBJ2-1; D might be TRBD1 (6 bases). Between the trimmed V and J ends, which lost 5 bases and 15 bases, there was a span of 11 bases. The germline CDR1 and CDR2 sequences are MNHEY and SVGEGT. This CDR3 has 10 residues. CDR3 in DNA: TGTGCCAGCAGTAGGGGGAGTCGGTTCTTC. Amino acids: CASSRGSRFF.

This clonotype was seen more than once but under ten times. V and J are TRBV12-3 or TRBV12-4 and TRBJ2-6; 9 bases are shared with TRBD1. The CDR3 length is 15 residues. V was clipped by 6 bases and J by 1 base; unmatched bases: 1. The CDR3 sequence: CASRGQGSGANVLTF. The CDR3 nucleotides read TGTGCCAGCAGGGGACAGGGATCTGGGGCCAACGTCCTGACTTTC.

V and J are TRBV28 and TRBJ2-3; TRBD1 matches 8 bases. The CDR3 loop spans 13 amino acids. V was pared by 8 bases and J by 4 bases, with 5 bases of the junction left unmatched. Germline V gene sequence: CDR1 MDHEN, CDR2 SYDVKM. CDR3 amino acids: CASARTGSDTQYF. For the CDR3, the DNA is TGTGCCAGCGCCCGGACAGGGTCAGATACGCAGTATTTT.

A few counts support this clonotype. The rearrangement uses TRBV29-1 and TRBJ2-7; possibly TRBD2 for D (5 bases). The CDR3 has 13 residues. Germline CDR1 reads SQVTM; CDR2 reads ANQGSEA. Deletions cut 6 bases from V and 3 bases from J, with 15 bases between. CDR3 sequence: CSVPSPGGYEQYF. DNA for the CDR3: TGCAGCGTCCCAAGCCCCGGAGGCTACGAGCAGTACTTC.